Sequencing of this T cell receptor (beta chain) was carried out in a study of control samples from healthy donors and cancer patients. Only in-frame clones appear in the TCRdb table, and some are missing; sequencing was by immunoSEQ multiplex PCR. The data hold fewer than 25,000 clones, with approximately 83% observed a single time. This TCR was recovered from a man between 60 and 75 years old with head and neck cancer. Sequenced sample: PBMCs.

This CDR3 reads CASSPNTGELFF. DNA of the CDR3: TGTGCCAGCTCACCAAACACCGGGGAGCTGTTTTTT. The chain couples TRBV18 to TRBJ2-2; D is unresolved. The V end lost 2 bases, the J end lost 2 bases, and 0 bases lay between the germline ends. The CDR3 spans 12 residues. Looked up from germline, CDR1 is KGHSH and CDR2 is LQKENI.